This T cell receptor (beta chain) was found in a study of blood T cell repertoires in COVID-19. Looking at the study overall: The United States, Italy and Spain provided the acute and convalescent COVID-19 samples.

Patients at the Seattle site were enrolled during active infection and followed longitudinally. The table came from immunoSEQ multiplex PCR; TCRdb's copy has only in-frame clones and leaves some out. Of 350,000 or so clones in the sample, roughly 90% were seen once. Trimming took 3 bases from V and 8 from J; bases not matched to a gene: 4. CDR1 is DFQATT, CDR2 SNEGSKA, per germline (reference sequence). This CDR3 is built from 13 residues. This clone has only a few counts. The origin of this receptor is a woman aged 55 to 70 with COVID-19, enrolled during active disease. The chain couples TRBV20-1 to TRBJ1-6; 7 bases are a match to TRBD1. The sample was peripheral blood. The CDR3 reads CSASEGAYSPLHF. The CDR3, as DNA: TGCAGTGCTAGTGAGGGGGCTTATTCACCCCTCCACTTT.